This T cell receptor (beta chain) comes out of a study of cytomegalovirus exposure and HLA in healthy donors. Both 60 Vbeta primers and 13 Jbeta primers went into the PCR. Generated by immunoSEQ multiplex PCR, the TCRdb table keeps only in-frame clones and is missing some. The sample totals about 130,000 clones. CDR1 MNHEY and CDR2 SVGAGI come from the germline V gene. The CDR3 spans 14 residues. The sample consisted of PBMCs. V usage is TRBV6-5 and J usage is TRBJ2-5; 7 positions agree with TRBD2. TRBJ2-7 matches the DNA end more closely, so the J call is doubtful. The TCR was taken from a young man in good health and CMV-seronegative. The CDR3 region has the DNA TGTGCCAGCAGTTACTCAGGGACTACCTACGAGCAGTACTTC. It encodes CASSYSGTTYEQYF.